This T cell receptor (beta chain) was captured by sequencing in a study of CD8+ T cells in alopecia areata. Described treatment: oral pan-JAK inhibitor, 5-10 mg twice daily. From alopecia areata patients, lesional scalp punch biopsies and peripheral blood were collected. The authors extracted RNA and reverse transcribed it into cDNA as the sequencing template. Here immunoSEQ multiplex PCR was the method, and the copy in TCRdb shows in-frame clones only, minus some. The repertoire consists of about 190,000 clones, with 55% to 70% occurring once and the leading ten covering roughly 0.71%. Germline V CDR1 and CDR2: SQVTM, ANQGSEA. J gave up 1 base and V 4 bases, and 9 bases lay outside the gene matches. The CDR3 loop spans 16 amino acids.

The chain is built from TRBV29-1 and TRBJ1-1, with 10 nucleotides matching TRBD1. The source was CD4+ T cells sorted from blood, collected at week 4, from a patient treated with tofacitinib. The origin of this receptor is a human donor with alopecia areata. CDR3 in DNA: TGCAGCGTTGTTCCTAGGACAGGGGGTTCGAACACTGAAGCTTTCTTT. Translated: CSVVPRTGGSNTEAFF.